These 29 T cell receptor beta chains were all obtained from the same sample, sequenced in a study of Graves' ophthalmopathy and Graves' hyperthyroidism. Amplified TCR beta CDR3 regions were obtained using RNA transcripts as template. Investigators did first-round RT-PCR with HTBI primers, then second-round multiplex PCR. MiXCR, run by TCRdb on the multiplex PCR reads, gives a single entry per CDR3 protein. The sample has a few hundred thousand distinct CDR3 sequences; approximately 15% are singletons. Source material: peripheral blood. The receptors come from a woman under 30 with stable Graves' hyperthyroidism.

The CDR3 region has the DNA TGTGCCAGCACCCAACTAGCGGGGGGGCTGGGAGCCAAAAACATTCAGTACTTC. Its translation: CASTQLAGGLGAKNIQYF. This sequence joins TRBV27 and TRBJ2-4; 13 nucleotides match TRBD2. The germline V gene has CDR1 MNHEY and CDR2 SMNVEV (reference sequence). The CDR3 totals 18 residues. The ends lost 7 bases at V and 0 bases at J; junction bases unmatched: 9.

This clonotype occurred many times. This chain connects TRBV27 to TRBJ1-1, with 9 bases identical to TRBD1. This CDR3 is built from 17 residues. Per germline, CDR1 MNHEY and CDR2 SMNVEV (reference sequence). The J segment lost 1 base and the V segment lost 2 bases, leaving 8 bases of the junction unmatched. The CDR3 is CASSLNRGLRGNTEAFF. The CDR3 DNA sequence: TGTGCCAGCAGTTTAAACAGGGGGCTGAGAGGGAACACTGAAGCTTTCTTT.

This clonotype was picked up many times. The genes are TRBV7-2 and TRBJ1-2; TRBD1 is a possible D gene (6 bases). V was clipped by 5 bases and J by 5 bases, with 18 bases between them. This CDR3 has 15 amino acids. Germline V gene data show CDR1 as SGHTA and CDR2 as FQGNSA. The CDR3 DNA follows: TGTGCCAGCAGCCTAGTGGGGGGCGCTGGGTATGGCTACACCTTC. Amino acid sequence: CASSLVGGAGYGYTF. The variable domain in full, completed from reference TRBV7-2 and TRBJ1-2, reads GAGVSQSPSNKVTEKGKDVELRCDPISGHTALYWYRQSLGQGLEFLIYFQGNSAPDKSGLPSDRFSAERTGGSVSTLTIQRTQQEDSAVYLCASSLVGGAGYGYTFGSGTRLTVV.

The sample holds many counts of this clonotype. The genes are TRBV6-5 and TRBJ2-7, with D possibly being TRBD1 (6 bases). Per the germline V gene, CDR1 is MNHEY and CDR2 is SVGAGI. V was clipped by 9 bases and J by 3 bases, with 9 bases between them. The CDR3 runs 11 residues. The CDR3 nucleotides read TGTGCCAGTACAGGGATCTACGAGCAGTACTTC. Its protein is CASTGIYEQYF.

This clonotype occurred many times. The V call is TRBV2, the J call TRBJ1-2; TRBD1 agrees at 7 bases. Unmatched junction bases numbered 5, after V lost 8 bases and J lost 5 bases. CDR1 is SNHLY and CDR2 is FYNNEI in the germline V gene. The CDR3 extends over 12 amino acids. The CDR3 region is CASADRVYGYTF. DNA for the CDR3: TGTGCCAGCGCCGACAGGGTATATGGCTACACCTTC.

This clonotype has more than one count but fewer than ten. The chain carries TRBV27 and TRBJ2-2; D is perhaps TRBD2 (5 bases). Germline CDR1 MNHEY, CDR2 SMNVEV (reference sequence). The CDR3 has 14 amino acids. Trimming stripped 5 bases from V and 7 bases from J, with 14 bases between. CDR3 nucleotide sequence: TGTGCCAGCAGTAACGGGAACCTAGACGGGGAGCTGTTTTTT. Its protein product is CASSNGNLDGELFF.

This clonotype has at least ten counts. The chain employs TRBV7-2 and TRBJ1-2; 7 positions agree with TRBD1. The CDR3 consists of 15 residues. V lost 3 bases to trimming and J lost 4 bases; unmatched junction nucleotides: 8. CDR1 is SGHTA and CDR2 is FQGNSA in the germline V gene. CDR3 amino acids: CASSFLLGGGYGYTF. The DNA of the CDR3 is TGTGCCAGCAGCTTCCTATTAGGGGGCGGCTATGGCTACACCTTC.

This clonotype came up once. This may arise from a read error, as a much more abundant clone is one base away. This chain uses TRBV4-2 with TRBJ1-1; unclear D gene. This CDR3 is built from 12 residues. Per the germline V gene, CDR1 is LGHNA and CDR2 is YNFKEQ. This chain's CDR3 is CASSQGVTEACF. In nucleotides, the CDR3 is TGTGCCAGCAGCCAAGGGGTAACTGAAGCTTGCTTT.

In its sample, this clonotype was seen many times. V usage is TRBV4-1 and J usage is TRBJ2-7, with D hard to call. The germline V and J ends were trimmed by 4 bases and 2 bases, with 9 bases remaining between them. The CDR3 runs to 13 residues. Per the germline V gene, CDR1 is MGHRA and CDR2 is YSYEKL. The CDR3 is CASSLNSPYEQYF. CDR3 DNA: TGCGCCAGCAGCCTAAATAGTCCCTACGAGCAGTACTTC.

In its sample, this clonotype was seen many times. The V and J genes are TRBV6-1 and TRBJ2-7, with 12 nucleotides matching TRBD1. The CDR3 has 13 amino acids. Germline V gene sequence: CDR1 MNHNS, CDR2 SASEGT. The V segment lost 5 bases and the J segment 6 bases; nucleotides outside the gene matches: 2. The CDR3 region is CASSRDRGREQYF. In DNA, the CDR3 is TGTGCCAGCAGTCGGGACAGGGGGCGCGAGCAGTACTTC.

This clonotype came up many times. V is TRBV25-1 and J is TRBJ1-1; unclear D gene. The CDR3 runs 14 residues. Deletions cut 7 bases from V and 8 bases from J, with 20 bases between. In germline, CDR1 is MGHDK, CDR2 SYGVNS. The CDR3 bases are TGTGCCAGCACCCCCCCTGGAGGGCATCGGGAAGCTTTCTTT. Its protein product is CASTPPGGHREAFF.

V and J are TRBV7-9 and TRBJ1-2; D gene uncertain. Germline CDR1 reads SEHNR; CDR2 reads FQNEAQ (reference sequence). The V gene lost 4 bases and the J gene lost 4 bases, with 13 bases spanning the gap. There are 14 residues in the CDR3. The CDR3 DNA sequence: TGTGCCAGCAGCTCCCCTGGGATTCTCTATGGCTACACCTTC. It yields the protein CASSSPGILYGYTF.

Written as DNA, the CDR3 is TGTGCCAGCAGCCCCCGAGGGCGGGAGACCCAGTACTTC. Translating it yields CASSPRGRETQYF. The V call is TRBV7-8, the J call TRBJ2-5; D is possibly TRBD2 (5 bases). The germline V gene has CDR1 SGHVS and CDR2 FQNEAQ. Trimming stripped 5 bases from V and 5 bases from J, with 12 bases between. The CDR3 has 13 residues.

V and J are TRBV14 and TRBJ1-1; D ambiguous. CDR1 and CDR2 from the germline V gene are SGHDN and FVKESK. V lost 4 bases, J lost 7 bases, and 13 bases lay in between. The CDR3 length is 13 residues. The CDR3 DNA reads as TGTGCCAGCAGCCCAGTAGGAACTATTGAAGCTTTCTTT. This encodes CASSPVGTIEAFF.

This clonotype was seen many times. The chain recombines TRBV24-1 with TRBJ2-5; no clear D. This CDR3 comprises 15 residues. V was shortened by 3 bases and J by 5 bases, with 15 bases between the two germline ends. The germline gives CDR1 KGHDR, CDR2 SFDVKD. CDR3 nucleotides: TGTGCCACCAGTGATGCTTCGACTGAGAGGGAGACCCAGTACTTC. Protein product: CATSDASTERETQYF.

This clonotype appeared a few times. The chain employs TRBV3-1 and TRBJ1-2; D gene ambiguous. V was shortened by 0 bases and J by 7 bases, with 9 bases between the two germline ends. The CDR3 is made up of 13 amino acids. The V gene's germline CDR1 is LGHDT and CDR2 YNNKEL (reference sequence). This CDR3 reads CASSQDGRSGYTF. The CDR3 coding sequence is TGTGCCAGCAGCCAAGATGGGAGGAGTGGCTACACCTTC.

This clonotype has more than one count but fewer than ten. The chain carries TRBV29-1 and TRBJ2-7; D is ambiguous. Germline V gives CDR1 SQVTM, CDR2 ANQGSEA. This CDR3 has 12 residues. V was trimmed by 5 bases and J by 0 bases, leaving 8 bases between them. CDR3: CSVSKSSYEQYF. CDR3 DNA: TGCAGCGTTTCCAAGAGCTCCTACGAGCAGTACTTC.

This clonotype was observed a few times. The chain employs TRBV20-1 and TRBJ2-3; possibly TRBD2 for D (7 bases). Trimming left V 6 bases short and J 5 bases short, with 27 bases between. There are 17 residues in the CDR3. Germline V gene lookup returns CDR1 DFQATT and CDR2 SNEGSKA (reference sequence). The CDR3 protein is CSAKSPPGGLTVDTQYF. CDR3 nucleotide sequence: TGCAGTGCCAAGTCCCCCCCGGGGGGCCTAACGGTAGATACGCAGTATTTT.

There are a few counts of this clonotype. The rearrangement joins TRBV11-2 to TRBJ1-4, with 7 bases lining up with TRBD1. CDR3 length equals 14 residues. The ends lost 8 bases at V and 0 bases at J; junction bases unmatched: 3. Germline loops: CDR1 SGHAT, CDR2 FQNNGV. CDR3 residues: CASHGQATNEKLFF. For the CDR3, the DNA is TGTGCCAGCCACGGACAGGCAACTAATGAAAAACTGTTTTTT.

This clonotype was seen many times. The J gene is TRBJ2-5, the V gene TRBV11-2, with 8 bases lining up with TRBD2. This CDR3 is built from 15 residues. Per germline, CDR1 SGHAT and CDR2 FQNNGV. J was trimmed by 4 bases and V by 2 bases; bases with no gene match: 6. CDR3 loop: CASSLWGLVGETQYF. The DNA for the CDR3 is TGTGCCAGCAGCTTATGGGGACTAGTAGGAGAGACCCAGTACTTC.

The rearrangement links TRBV19 to TRBJ1-6; no definite D call. Germline-derived CDR1 and CDR2 are LNHDA and SQIVND (reference sequence). The V end was cut by 9 bases, the J end by 2 bases, with 11 bases between. The CDR3 runs to 14 residues. The CDR3 is CASSPRTYNSPLHF. CDR3 coding DNA: TGTGCCAGCTCCCCCCGCACCTATAATTCACCCCTCCACTTT.

This clonotype occurred many times. The chain recombines TRBV7-2 with TRBJ2-5; D not certain. The CDR3 totals 12 residues. Looked up from germline, CDR1 is SGHTA and CDR2 is FQGNSA. V was pared by 4 bases and J by 2 bases, with 5 bases between. The CDR3 reads CASSYQQETQYF. For the CDR3, the DNA is TGTGCCAGCAGCTATCAACAAGAGACCCAGTACTTC. Using reference TRBV7-2 and TRBJ2-5 for the parts outside the CDR3, the full variable domain is GAGVSQSPSNKVTEKGKDVELRCDPISGHTALYWYRQSLGQGLEFLIYFQGNSAPDKSGLPSDRFSAERTGGSVSTLTIQRTQQEDSAVYLCASSYQQETQYFGPGTRLLVL.

This clonotype was seen a handful of times. The chain employs TRBV12-3 or TRBV12-4 and TRBJ1-1; D is perhaps TRBD1 (5 bases). The CDR3 spans 12 residues. V lost 3 bases and J lost 7, with 9 bases in between. CDR3 in DNA: TGTGCCAGCAGTTTCGAGGACATTGAAGCTTTCTTT. Encoded protein: CASSFEDIEAFF.

This clonotype was recorded many times. The chain is built from TRBV6-2 or TRBV6-3 and TRBJ2-5, with 9 positions matching TRBD1. V was clipped by 9 bases and J by 5 bases; unmatched bases: 10. The germline CDR1 and CDR2 sequences are MNHEY and SVGEGT. The CDR3 runs to 14 residues. CDR3 nucleotide sequence: TGTGCCAGGAGCTGTGGGACAGGGCTCGAGACCCAGTACTTC. Translating it yields CARSCGTGLETQYF.

This clonotype came up many times. The rearrangement joins TRBV7-9 to TRBJ2-7; D tentatively reads TRBD1 or TRBD2 (5 bases each). V was shortened by 5 bases and J by 2 bases, with 16 bases between the two germline ends. CDR3 size: 15 residues. Germline V gives CDR1 SEHNR, CDR2 FQNEAQ (reference sequence). The CDR3 sequence is CASSRRDGKTYEQYF. The DNA of the CDR3 is TGTGCCAGCAGCCGCCGGGACGGGAAGACCTACGAGCAGTACTTC.

The chain employs TRBV5-1 and TRBJ2-7, with 8 nucleotides matching TRBD1. After removal of 0 bases from V and 3 bases from J, the junction contained 8 bases not matched to a gene. The CDR3 is made up of 16 amino acids. Looked up from germline, CDR1 is SGHRS and CDR2 is YFSETQ. CDR3 coding DNA: TGCGCCAGCAGCTTGGGCCCTGGACAGGGTCTCTACGAGCAGTACTTC. Translation gives CASSLGPGQGLYEQYF.

This clonotype was seen ten or more times. This chain connects TRBV6-5 to TRBJ1-1; D is unclear. The CDR3 covers 12 residues. In germline, CDR1 is MNHEY, CDR2 SVGAGI. Trimming took off 2 bases at V and 5 bases at J, with 6 bases between the two ends. CDR3 amino acids: CASSYGETEAFF. CDR3 nucleotide sequence: TGTGCCAGCAGTTACGGAGAAACTGAAGCTTTCTTT.

The sample holds many counts of this clonotype. The gene calls are TRBV3-1 and TRBJ1-6; 9 nucleotides line up with TRBD1. This CDR3 region has 15 residues. The germline V gene encodes CDR1 LGHDT and CDR2 YNNKEL (reference sequence). Trimming cost V 1 base and J 9 bases; bases outside gene matches: 4. CDR3 in amino acids: CASSQGDRVASPLHF. DNA of the CDR3: TGTGCCAGCAGCCAAGGGGACAGGGTAGCTTCACCCCTCCACTTT.

This clonotype occurred many times. The chain couples TRBV18 to TRBJ2-5, with D uncertain. V was pared by 2 bases and J by 2 bases, with 6 bases between. Germline lookup yields CDR1 KGHSH and CDR2 LQKENI. The CDR3 covers 13 residues. The chain's CDR3 is CASSPSFQETQYF. The CDR3 DNA sequence: TGTGCCAGCTCACCATCATTTCAAGAGACCCAGTACTTC.